This paragraph covers one T cell receptor beta chain sequence. This record comes from a study of blood T cell repertoires in COVID-19. Study-wide context: Sources were T cells, B-cell-depleted T cells, or PBMCs; the material itself was cDNA or gDNA.

This CDR3 spans 17 amino acids. With 3 bases removed from V and 8 bases from J, the gap between germline ends came to 23 bases. CDR1 is LNHNV, CDR2 YYDKDF, per germline (reference sequence). The protocol was immunoSEQ multiplex PCR, while the TCRdb copy is restricted to in-frame clones and leaves out a portion. The sample includes roughly 400,000 clones, 90% of them seen just once. The sample was PBMCs or T cells enriched from blood (not recorded which). This chain joins TRBV15 and TRBJ2-1; D possibly corresponds to TRBD2 (6 bases). This clonotype was obtained from a man between 18 and 29 years old who had recovered from COVID-19. The CDR3 sequence: CATSREEGAAYTHEQFF. DNA of the CDR3: TGTGCCACCAGCAGGGAGGAGGGAGCGGCCTATACGCATGAGCAGTTCTTC.